Listed here are 29 T cell receptor beta chains from one sample, sequenced in a study of blood T cell repertoires in COVID-19. Libraries were prepared by immunoSEQ multiplex PCR; TCRdb keeps only in-frame clonotypes and omits some of them. The sample yields about 190,000 clones, less than 90% seen once. The specimen sequenced was peripheral blood. Receptors originate from a human donor in a cohort sampled during active COVID-19.

The chain joins TRBV9 to TRBJ1-6; D possibly corresponds to TRBD1 (6 bases). V lost 3 bases and J lost 13, with 8 bases in between. This CDR3 contains 11 residues. CDR1 SGDLS and CDR2 YYNGEE come from the germline V gene. DNA for the CDR3: TGTGCCAGCAGCGCACAGGGTCCCCTCCACTTT. It translates to CASSAQGPLHF.

J is TRBJ1-5 and V is TRBV25-1; D unclear. CDR3 length: 14 residues. Germline V gene lookup returns CDR1 MGHDK and CDR2 SYGVNS. The germline V and J ends were trimmed by 6 bases and 3 bases, with 12 bases remaining between them. In DNA form, the CDR3 reads TGTGCCAGCAGCGGGGTGGGGTCCAATCAGCCCCAGCATTTT. Protein sequence: CASSGVGSNQPQHF.

The chain combines TRBV19 with TRBJ2-3; 7 nucleotides match TRBD2. V lost 4 bases to trimming and J lost 2 bases; unmatched junction nucleotides: 6. Germline V gives CDR1 LNHDA, CDR2 SQIVND (reference sequence). The CDR3 runs to 15 residues. CDR3 sequence: CASSTGTTITDTQYF. The CDR3 coding sequence is TGTGCCAGTAGTACAGGGACTACCATCACAGATACGCAGTATTTT. The entire variable domain, with the rest obtained from reference TRBV19 and TRBJ2-3, is as follows: DGGITQSPKYLFRKEGQNVTLSCEQNLNHDAMYWYRQDPGQGLRLIYYSQIVNDFQKGDIAEGYSVSREKKESFPLTVTSAQKNPTAFYLCASSTGTTITDTQYFGPGTRLTVL.

The table lists this clone with a few counts. The chain couples TRBV4-1 to TRBJ2-7; TRBD1 matches 7 bases. J gave up 0 bases and V 2 bases, and 10 bases lay outside the gene matches. The CDR3 has 17 amino acids. The germline V gene has CDR1 MGHRA and CDR2 YSYEKL. The CDR3 region is CASSQRDSLGYSYEQYF. CDR3 nucleotides: TGCGCCAGCAGCCAAAGGGACAGCCTCGGGTACTCCTACGAGCAGTACTTC.

The chain has TRBV2 and TRBJ2-1; no clear D gene. The V end was cut by 6 bases, the J end by 0 bases, with 9 bases between. This CDR3 spans 14 amino acids. From germline, CDR1 is SNHLY and CDR2 FYNNEI. In DNA form, the CDR3 reads TGTGCCAGCAGGGAAATGAGCTCCTACAATGAGCAGTTCTTC. It is translated as CASREMSSYNEQFF.

J is TRBJ2-3 and V is TRBV9; perhaps TRBD1 as D (5 bases). CDR1 is SGDLS and CDR2 is YYNGEE in the germline V gene. Trimming removed 3 bases at V and 2 bases at J, with 19 bases between. The CDR3 sequence is 17 residues long. CDR3 region: CASSGRPRQSHTDTQYF. CDR3 DNA sequence: TGTGCCAGCAGCGGACGACCTAGACAGAGCCACACAGATACGCAGTATTTT.

The J gene is TRBJ1-2, the V gene TRBV7-8; a possible D gene is TRBD1 (6 bases). The CDR3 loop spans 16 amino acids. Germline loops: CDR1 SGHVS, CDR2 FQNEAQ. V lost 2 bases and J lost 1, with 14 bases in between. The CDR3 here is CASSLSAGEFNYGYTF. The DNA of the CDR3 is TGTGCCAGCAGCTTATCGGCAGGGGAGTTTAACTATGGCTACACCTTC.

This rearrangement joins TRBV5-1 to TRBJ2-3; tentative D call: TRBD2 (6 bases). Looked up from germline, CDR1 is SGHRS and CDR2 is YFSETQ. V was shortened by 2 bases and J by 0 bases, with 10 bases between the two germline ends. The CDR3 is 15 residues long. CDR3 bases: TGCGCCAGCAGCTTAGCCGGGACTAGCACAGATACGCAGTATTTT. Translated, it gives CASSLAGTSTDTQYF.

J is TRBJ2-5 and V is TRBV7-7; weak D call: TRBD2 (6 bases). The CDR3 is made up of 17 amino acids. Deletions cut 5 bases from V and 3 bases from J, with 22 bases between. Germline assignment: CDR1 SSHAT and CDR2 FNYEAQ (reference sequence). The CDR3 region is CASSQQPPTEGEETQYF. The CDR3, as DNA: TGTGCCAGCAGCCAACAACCACCGACGGAGGGTGAAGAGACCCAGTACTTC.

The chain carries TRBV2 and TRBJ2-1, with D hard to call. Germline CDR1 is SNHLY and CDR2 is FYNNEI. The V gene lost 7 bases and the J gene lost 6 bases, with 13 bases spanning the gap. CDR3 size: 13 residues. The CDR3 nucleotides are TGTGCCAGCACCCGACTGCTAATCAATGAGCAGTTCTTC. Translating it yields CASTRLLINEQFF.

This chain joins TRBV5-1 and TRBJ2-3, with a tentative D call TRBD2 (6 bases). The CDR3 contains 15 residues. The germline CDR1 and CDR2 sequences are SGHRS and YFSETQ. V was pared by 0 bases and J by 4 bases, with 12 bases between. In DNA form, the CDR3 reads TGCGCCAGCAGCTTGGAAACAACGGGGGCAGATACGCAGTATTTT. This translates into CASSLETTGADTQYF.

The J gene is TRBJ1-2, the V gene TRBV18; TRBD1 aligns across 7 bases. This CDR3 spans 19 amino acids. V gave up 2 bases and J gave up 4 bases; unmatched junction bases: 19. Germline CDR1 KGHSH, CDR2 LQKENI. The CDR3 sequence: CASSPIHTQRDSFSYGYTF. The CDR3 DNA follows: TGTGCCAGCTCACCAATCCATACACAAAGGGACAGCTTTTCCTATGGCTACACCTTC.

V is TRBV24-1 and J is TRBJ2-1, with D possibly TRBD1 on 6 matching bases. Germline CDR1 KGHDR, CDR2 SFDVKD. V was trimmed by 4 bases and J by 4 bases, leaving 19 bases between them. The CDR3 is made up of 17 amino acids. This chain's CDR3 is CATSDIPRWGRYNEQFF. For the CDR3, the DNA is TGTGCCACCAGTGACATACCTCGGTGGGGGCGATACAATGAGCAGTTCTTC.

This chain uses TRBV6-1 with TRBJ2-1; weak D call: TRBD1 (6 bases). Trimming removed 1 base at V and 3 bases at J, with 10 bases between. The CDR3 is 15 residues long. Germline CDR1 is MNHNS and CDR2 is SASEGT. In nucleotides, the CDR3 is TGTGCCAGCAGTGAAGGTAGAGGGGGCTACAATGAGCAGTTCTTC. It yields the protein CASSEGRGGYNEQFF.

This chain connects TRBV24-1 to TRBJ1-5; 9 bases align to TRBD1. This CDR3 is built from 14 residues. V shed 3 bases, J shed 7 bases, and the junction held 3 bases outside the gene matches. Germline V gene data show CDR1 as KGHDR and CDR2 as SFDVKD. The CDR3 is CATSDVDRGQPQHF. Here the CDR3 DNA reads TGTGCCACCAGTGATGTGGACAGGGGCCAGCCCCAGCATTTT.

The V call is TRBV24-1, the J call TRBJ2-2; D is possibly TRBD1 (6 bases). Trimming left V 4 bases short and J 1 base short, with 9 bases between. This CDR3 region has 15 residues. The germline CDR1 and CDR2 sequences are KGHDR and SFDVKD. The DNA of the CDR3 is TGTGCCACCAGTGACCGCAGGGGGAACACCGGGGAGCTGTTTTTT. Residues: CATSDRRGNTGELFF.

This clone was picked up a small number of times. The chain recombines TRBV6-1 with TRBJ1-1, with 8 bases lining up with TRBD1. The CDR3 spans 15 residues. The V gene end was trimmed by 2 bases and the J gene end by 8 bases; junction bases not matched to a gene: 10. The germline gives CDR1 MNHNS, CDR2 SASEGT. This CDR3 reads CASSEPTGGKGEAFF. In nucleotides, the CDR3 is TGTGCCAGCAGTGAACCCACAGGGGGAAAGGGAGAAGCTTTCTTT.

The chain links TRBV27 to TRBJ1-5; D might be TRBD1 (5 bases). Per germline, CDR1 MNHEY and CDR2 SMNVEV (reference sequence). Deletions cut 3 bases from V and 3 bases from J, with 12 bases between. The CDR3 loop spans 15 amino acids. CDR3 nucleotide sequence: TGTGCCAGCAGTTTTGATGGGGCGAACAATCAGCCCCAGCATTTT. Its translation: CASSFDGANNQPQHF.

The chain couples TRBV5-1 to TRBJ1-4; D uncertain. CDR3 length: 16 residues. The germline V and J ends were trimmed by 3 bases and 2 bases, with 14 bases remaining between them. Germline CDR1 SGHRS, CDR2 YFSETQ. CDR3 DNA: TGCGCCAGCAGCTCGTTAGCGCCTTTGACTAATGAAAAACTGTTTTTT. It codes for CASSSLAPLTNEKLFF.

The gene calls are TRBV6-1 and TRBJ2-7; 8 nucleotides match TRBD2. The CDR3 spans 18 residues. The V segment lost 4 bases and the J segment 2 bases; nucleotides outside the gene matches: 16. Germline lookup yields CDR1 MNHNS and CDR2 SASEGT. The CDR3 is CASSGTGGGSGDPYEQYV. The CDR3 DNA sequence: TGTGCCAGCAGTGGAACCGGGGGAGGTAGCGGGGATCCCTACGAGCAGTACGTC.

The chain links TRBV12-3 or TRBV12-4 to TRBJ1-2; no reliable D call. V lost 3 bases to trimming and J lost 7 bases, with 9 bases between them. The length of the CDR3 is 12 residues. CDR3 sequence: CASSLHWLGYTF. The CDR3 region has the DNA TGTGCCAGCAGTTTGCATTGGCTTGGCTACACCTTC.

The V call is TRBV2, the J call TRBJ2-5; D perhaps matches TRBD1 (6 bases). V was clipped by 6 bases and J by 5 bases, with 13 bases between them. The CDR3 loop spans 13 amino acids. Germline-derived CDR1 and CDR2 are SNHLY and FYNNEI. CDR3: CASRDWGHETQYF. DNA for the CDR3: TGTGCCAGCAGAGATTGGGGGCATGAGACCCAGTACTTC.

This clone was counted once. This chain connects TRBV4-2 to TRBJ2-7; D is undetermined. This CDR3 has 16 residues. V lost 0 bases to trimming and J lost 0 bases, with 12 bases between them. Germline-derived CDR1 and CDR2 are LGHNA and YNFKEQ. The CDR3 reads CASSQDRRQSSYEQYF. DNA of the CDR3: TGTGCCAGCAGCCAAGATCGCCGACAAAGCTCCTACGAGCAGTACTTC.

The chain is built from TRBV5-1 and TRBJ2-3; 7 nucleotides match TRBD2. Germline CDR1 and CDR2: SGHRS and YFSETQ. CDR3 size: 15 residues. Trimming at V came to 4 bases and at J to 3 bases, leaving 8 bases not matched to a gene. The CDR3 nucleotides read TGCGCCAGCAGCAAGACCGGGACTACAACAGATACGCAGTATTTT. Its protein product is CASSKTGTTTDTQYF.

The rearrangement uses TRBV9 and TRBJ2-7, with D hard to call. The V end lost 3 bases, the J end lost 1 base, and 8 bases lay between the germline ends. The CDR3 runs 13 residues. Germline V CDR1 and CDR2: SGDLS, YYNGEE. The DNA of the CDR3 is TGTGCCAGCAGCGGCCAGGCTTCCTACGAGCAGTACTTC. Protein: CASSGQASYEQYF.

J is TRBJ2-6 and V is TRBV9; perhaps TRBD1 as D (6 bases). The CDR3 has 19 residues. V dropped 1 base and J dropped 0 bases, with 17 bases sitting between them. Germline CDR1 SGDLS, CDR2 YYNGEE. CDR3 in DNA: TGTGCCAGCAGCGTAAGTGCCGAGACAGGTTACTCTGGGGCCAACGTCCTGACTTTC. Protein product: CASSVSAETGYSGANVLTF.

The rearrangement uses TRBV9 and TRBJ2-1; D not certain. V dropped 3 bases and J dropped 3 bases, with 7 bases sitting between them. From germline, CDR1 is SGDLS and CDR2 YYNGEE. The CDR3 runs 13 residues. CDR3 region: CASSARNYNEQFF. CDR3 nucleotides: TGTGCCAGCAGCGCCAGGAACTACAATGAGCAGTTCTTC.

This rearrangement joins TRBV5-1 to TRBJ2-2, with TRBD1 identical over 8 bases. Germline V lookup: CDR1 SGHRS, CDR2 YFSETQ. The CDR3 sequence is 16 residues long. J lost 8 bases, V lost 1 base, and 10 bases had no gene match. This chain's CDR3 is CASSLTDRANGGELFF. CDR3 nucleotides: TGCGCCAGCAGCTTGACGGACAGGGCGAACGGGGGGGAGCTGTTTTTT.

The J gene is TRBJ2-5, the V gene TRBV29-1, with a possible D match to TRBD2 (6 bases). This CDR3 has 13 residues. CDR1 and CDR2 (germline): SQVTM, ANQGSEA. Trimming removed 4 bases from V and 5 bases from J, with 14 bases in between. As DNA, the CDR3 is TGCAGCGTTGTTCAGACGAGCGGGGAGACCCAGTACTTC. It yields the protein CSVVQTSGETQYF.